Each of the 32 T cell receptor beta chains below was sequenced from the same sample in a study of blood T cell repertoires in COVID-19. Sequenced by immunoSEQ multiplex PCR; TCRdb stores in-frame clones only, minus some. There are 170,000 or so clones in the sample; approximately 83% occur only once, and about 1.6% lies in the top ten. Sequences were obtained from peripheral blood. The receptors derive from a human donor in a cohort sampled during active COVID-19.

V gene TRBV10-3 combines with J gene TRBJ1-1, with D perhaps matching TRBD1 (5 bases). CDR1 is ENHRY, CDR2 SYGVKD, per germline. The length of the CDR3 is 15 residues. V was pared by 3 bases and J by 2 bases, with 13 bases between. CDR3 DNA: TGTGCCATCAGTGATGGGGGGGGGTTAAACACTGAAGCTTTCTTT. This sequence encodes CAISDGGGLNTEAFF.

The CDR3 coding sequence is TGTGCCAGCAGTGTTGGGACAGAAGGTTCACCCCTCCACTTT. Its translation: CASSVGTEGSPLHF. The V gene is TRBV9, the J gene TRBJ1-6; 7 bases fit TRBD1. Trimming removed 5 bases from V and 9 bases from J; junction bases left unmatched: 8. CDR1 and CDR2 from the germline V gene are SGDLS and YYNGEE. The CDR3 covers 14 residues.

This chain links TRBV4-3 with TRBJ2-2; 11 bases are a match to TRBD2. J gave up 5 bases and V 4 bases, and 6 bases lay outside the gene matches. Germline CDR1 reads LGHNA; CDR2 reads YSLEER. The CDR3 has 16 amino acids. The CDR3 DNA reads as TGCGCCAGCAGCCGAAATAGCGGGAGGGCGACCGGGGAGCTGTTTTTT. It yields the protein CASSRNSGRATGELFF.

The chain is built from TRBV5-8 and TRBJ2-5; 7 positions agree with TRBD1. There are 15 residues in the CDR3. Germline trimming cut 0 bases from V and 2 bases from J; bases unmatched to any gene: 4. Germline CDR1 SGHTS, CDR2 YDEGEE. The CDR3 DNA is TGTGCCAGCAGCTTGGGGCTGGGACAGCAAGAGACCCAGTACTTC. It encodes CASSLGLGQQETQYF.

V is TRBV9 and J is TRBJ1-2, with D uncertain. The CDR3 runs 13 residues. V gave up 0 bases and J gave up 1 base, with 4 bases separating them. The germline V gene has CDR1 SGDLS and CDR2 YYNGEE. CDR3 amino acids: CASSVESNYGYTF. The CDR3, as DNA: TGTGCCAGCAGCGTAGAGAGTAACTATGGCTACACCTTC.

The V gene is TRBV5-4, the J gene TRBJ1-2; TRBD1 is a possible D gene (5 bases). CDR3 length equals 11 residues. Trimming removed 5 bases at V and 8 bases at J, with 10 bases between. CDR1 SGHNT and CDR2 YYREEE come from the germline V gene (reference sequence). The CDR3 spells CASSWGRGYTF. The DNA for the CDR3 is TGTGCCAGCAGTTGGGGCCGGGGCTACACCTTC.

The chain combines TRBV18 with TRBJ1-2; TRBD1 agrees at 8 bases. The germline V gene has CDR1 KGHSH and CDR2 LQKENI. This CDR3 region has 16 residues. Unmatched junction bases numbered 12, after V lost 5 bases and J lost 4 bases. As DNA, the CDR3 is TGTGCCAGCTCATCAAGCCCAGGGGGCGCTGGCTATGGCTACACCTTC. It translates to CASSSSPGGAGYGYTF.

The sample holds a few counts of this clone. V gene TRBV7-2 combines with J gene TRBJ2-2; 10 bases match TRBD1. The CDR3 extends over 15 amino acids. CDR1 is SGHTA and CDR2 is FQGNSA in the germline V gene. Trimming removed 2 bases from V and 4 bases from J; junction bases left unmatched: 1. The CDR3 protein is CASSLRTGGTGELFF. CDR3 DNA: TGTGCCAGCAGCTTAAGGACAGGGGGCACCGGGGAGCTGTTTTTT.

This clone was observed a few times. V is TRBV4-3 and J is TRBJ2-1; maybe TRBD1 (7 bases). This CDR3 has 15 residues. V lost 4 bases and J lost 6, with 16 bases in between. Per germline, CDR1 LGHNA and CDR2 YSLEER. The CDR3 loop is CASSPPGGRFNEQFF. Written as DNA, the CDR3 is TGCGCCAGCAGCCCCCCAGGGGGGCGGTTCAATGAGCAGTTCTTC.

This rearrangement joins TRBV18 to TRBJ2-5, with TRBD1 matching 9 bases. There are 15 residues in the CDR3. The V gene end was trimmed by 3 bases and the J gene end by 5 bases; junction bases not matched to a gene: 7. Germline-derived CDR1 and CDR2 are KGHSH and LQKENI. The CDR3 region is CASSPNRGPGETQYF. CDR3 DNA: TGTGCCAGCTCACCCAACAGGGGGCCCGGGGAGACCCAGTACTTC.

This chain joins TRBV19 and TRBJ1-2; TRBD1 is a possible D gene (6 bases). The CDR3 spans 16 residues. Trimming removed 5 bases from V and 4 bases from J, with 20 bases in between. Germline values: CDR1 LNHDA, CDR2 SQIVND (reference sequence). CDR3 nucleotide sequence: TGTGCCAGTAGTGGCCAATGGACAGTCCCTGGCTATGGCTACACCTTC. Translating it yields CASSGQWTVPGYGYTF. Using reference TRBV19 and TRBJ1-2 for the parts outside the CDR3, the full variable domain is DGGITQSPKYLFRKEGQNVTLSCEQNLNHDAMYWYRQDPGQGLRLIYYSQIVNDFQKGDIAEGYSVSREKKESFPLTVTSAQKNPTAFYLCASSGQWTVPGYGYTFGSGTRLTVV.

The chain employs TRBV15 and TRBJ1-5; D is perhaps TRBD1 (6 bases). Germline CDR1 is LNHNV and CDR2 is YYDKDF (reference sequence). V lost 1 base and J 6 bases, leaving 10 bases between the germline ends. CDR3 length: 14 amino acids. The CDR3 DNA reads as TGTGCCACCAGCAGAGTCCGGGACACTCAGCCCCAGCATTTT. Its protein is CATSRVRDTQPQHF.

In this sample, this clone turned up once. The V and J genes are TRBV11-2 and TRBJ2-1; 10 bases fit TRBD2. The CDR3 totals 15 residues. The trim removed 6 bases at V and 5 bases at J, leaving 7 bases unmatched. CDR1 is SGHAT and CDR2 is FQNNGV in the germline V gene. DNA of the CDR3: TGTGCCAGCAGGAGACGAGCGGGGGGGCACAATGAGCAGTTCTTC. Its translation: CASRRRAGGHNEQFF.

The chain recombines TRBV7-8 with TRBJ1-5; maybe TRBD1 (6 bases). CDR1 is SGHVS, CDR2 FQNEAQ, per germline. V dropped 0 bases and J dropped 5 bases, with 8 bases sitting between them. The CDR3 is 14 amino acids. CDR3 sequence reads: CASSLADSYQPQHF. CDR3 nucleotides: TGTGCCAGCAGCTTAGCGGACAGCTATCAGCCCCAGCATTTT.

The chain is built from TRBV7-9 and TRBJ1-5, with TRBD1 matching over 9 bases. The CDR3 totals 14 residues. The V and J ends lost 3 bases and 4 bases, in that order; junction bases with no gene match: 1. From germline, CDR1 is SEHNR and CDR2 FQNEAQ (reference sequence). The CDR3 loop reads CASSFGQGNQPQHF. The CDR3 bases are TGTGCCAGCAGCTTCGGACAGGGGAATCAGCCCCAGCATTTT.

This clone was seen a few times. The rearrangement joins TRBV27 to TRBJ2-1; TRBD2 might be the D (6 bases). Looked up from germline, CDR1 is MNHEY and CDR2 is SMNVEV (reference sequence). The CDR3 runs 16 residues. The V gene lost 2 bases and the J gene lost 0 bases, with 11 bases spanning the gap. The CDR3 DNA sequence: TGTGCCAGCAGTTTAGCGGGGACCATCTCCTACAATGAGCAGTTCTTC. Its translation: CASSLAGTISYNEQFF.

CDR3 protein: CASSSLQVMNTEAFF. The CDR3 coding sequence is TGTGCCAGCAGTTCGTTACAGGTGATGAACACTGAAGCTTTCTTT. The genes are TRBV27 and TRBJ1-1, with D possibly matching TRBD1 (5 bases). The ends were cut back, 4 bases at V and 0 bases at J, with 12 bases in the middle. CDR1 is MNHEY and CDR2 is SMNVEV in the germline V gene (reference sequence). This CDR3 region has 15 residues.

The chain recombines TRBV9 with TRBJ2-1; 8 bases match TRBD2. This CDR3 is built from 16 residues. Germline CDR1 SGDLS, CDR2 YYNGEE. Trimming removed 0 bases from V and 3 bases from J; junction bases left unmatched: 5. CDR3 in amino acids: CASSVVSGTVYNEQFF. Written as DNA, the CDR3 is TGTGCCAGCAGCGTAGTTAGCGGGACGGTCTACAATGAGCAGTTCTTC.

The genes are TRBV7-2 and TRBJ1-3; a possible D gene is TRBD1 (6 bases). The germline gives CDR1 SGHTA, CDR2 FQGNSA. The CDR3 extends over 15 amino acids. V was shortened by 1 base and J by 0 bases, with 7 bases between the two germline ends. The CDR3 DNA sequence: TGTGCCAGCAGCTTAGGGGACACCTCTGGAAACACCATATATTTT. It is translated as CASSLGDTSGNTIYF.

The chain joins TRBV11-2 to TRBJ2-7; D ambiguous. Germline V gene data show CDR1 as SGHAT and CDR2 as FQNNGV. Trimming stripped 3 bases from V and 0 bases from J, with 12 bases between. The CDR3 loop spans 15 amino acids. The CDR3 here is CASSLNRLSSYEQYF. The DNA of the CDR3 is TGTGCCAGCAGCTTGAACCGGTTAAGCTCCTACGAGCAGTACTTC.

This chain connects TRBV6-1 to TRBJ2-7; D not certain. The CDR3 extends over 13 amino acids. Trimming took off 2 bases at V and 0 bases at J, with 5 bases between the two ends. Germline assignment: CDR1 MNHNS and CDR2 SASEGT. CDR3 loop: CASSETVSYEQYF. The CDR3 region has the DNA TGTGCCAGCAGTGAAACGGTCTCCTACGAGCAGTACTTC.

V is TRBV5-5 and J is TRBJ2-7, with 9 bases fitting TRBD2. With V trimmed by 5 bases and J by 6 bases, 15 bases remained unmatched. The CDR3 contains 16 residues. Germline V gives CDR1 SGHKS, CDR2 YYEKEE (reference sequence). This CDR3 is CASRESSGSGVGEQYF. CDR3 nucleotides: TGTGCCAGCAGGGAAAGTAGCGGGAGCGGGGTTGGCGAGCAGTACTTC.

The V and J genes are TRBV2 and TRBJ1-2; 11 nucleotides align to TRBD1. V dropped 7 bases and J dropped 6; count of bases not matched to a gene: 7. The germline CDR1 and CDR2 sequences are SNHLY and FYNNEI. The CDR3 has 14 amino acids. CDR3 sequence reads: CASNQGTGGDGYTF. CDR3 DNA: TGTGCCAGCAACCAAGGGACAGGGGGTGATGGCTACACCTTC.

The rearrangement links TRBV6-4 to TRBJ2-2; 10 bases align to TRBD1. Trimming at V came to 5 bases and at J to 7 bases, leaving 7 bases not matched to a gene. CDR1 is MRHNA and CDR2 is SNTAGT in the germline V gene. The CDR3 is 15 residues long. CDR3: CASSPGQGFGGELFF. In DNA, the CDR3 is TGTGCCAGCAGTCCGGGACAGGGGTTCGGCGGGGAGCTGTTTTTT.

The chain couples TRBV4-2 to TRBJ2-1; TRBD2 matches 10 bases. Trimming removed 1 base from V and 5 bases from J; junction bases left unmatched: 8. The V gene's germline CDR1 is LGHNA and CDR2 YNFKEQ. This CDR3 has 17 amino acids. Here the CDR3 reads CASSQARSSGGNNEQFF. DNA for the CDR3: TGTGCCAGCAGCCAAGCCCGCTCTAGCGGGGGCAACAATGAGCAGTTCTTC.

V gene TRBV7-2 combines with J gene TRBJ1-2; D remains unclear. Germline values: CDR1 SGHTA, CDR2 FQGNSA. The CDR3 runs 15 residues. The germline V and J ends were trimmed by 3 bases and 2 bases, with 13 bases remaining between them. CDR3 DNA sequence: TGTGCCAGCAGCTTGGATCCAGCGGCAAACTATGGCTACACCTTC. It codes for CASSLDPAANYGYTF.

The V and J genes are TRBV19 and TRBJ1-3; no reliable D call. The germline V and J ends were trimmed by 7 bases and 0 bases, with 10 bases remaining between them. CDR1 and CDR2 (germline): LNHDA, SQIVND (reference sequence). The CDR3 contains 14 residues. DNA of the CDR3: TGTGCCAGTACCGCCGGGAGCTCTGGAAACACCATATATTTT. Its protein product is CASTAGSSGNTIYF.

This clone was observed a single time. The genes are TRBV6-5 and TRBJ2-1, with 8 bases matching TRBD2. V shed 6 bases and J 4 bases; nucleotides not matched to a gene: 8. The germline V gene encodes CDR1 MNHEY and CDR2 SVGAGI. The CDR3 sequence is 15 residues long. CDR3 DNA: TGTGCCAGCAGCCCCGGGAGGGCCGGGTACAATGAGCAGTTCTTC. This translates into CASSPGRAGYNEQFF.

The rearrangement joins TRBV7-2 to TRBJ2-7; possible D gene TRBD2, 5 bases. In germline, CDR1 is SGHTA, CDR2 FQGNSA. V was cut by 1 base and J by 2 bases, with 12 bases left in between. The CDR3 has 15 amino acids. In DNA, the CDR3 is TGTGCCAGCAGCTTAGGGTCGGGGATTACCTACGAGCAGTACTTC. Translated, it gives CASSLGSGITYEQYF.

V and J are TRBV5-1 and TRBJ1-4, with D perhaps TRBD1 (5 bases). CDR3 length: 14 amino acids. With 2 bases removed from V and 7 bases from J, the gap between germline ends came to 12 bases. Germline V gene sequence: CDR1 SGHRS, CDR2 YFSETQ. The DNA of the CDR3 is TGCGCCAGCAGCTTTGGGGAAAGGGGTGAAAAACTGTTTTTT. As protein: CASSFGERGEKLFF.

The chain recombines TRBV7-3 with TRBJ1-2; TRBD1 agrees at 10 bases. Germline V gives CDR1 SGHTA, CDR2 FQGTGA. V lost 4 bases, J lost 5 bases, and 1 base stayed unmatched. The CDR3 length is 13 residues. CDR3 in DNA: TGTGCCAGCAGCTGGACAGGGGGGTATGGCTACACCTTC. It codes for CASSWTGGYGYTF.

V gene TRBV19 combines with J gene TRBJ2-1, with 10 nucleotides matching TRBD1. CDR1 and CDR2 from the germline V gene are LNHDA and SQIVND (reference sequence). V lost 5 bases and J lost 5; bases outside the gene matches: 3. The CDR3 loop spans 14 amino acids. The CDR3 sequence: CASSFGTGDNEQFF. The CDR3 region has the DNA TGTGCCAGTAGTTTCGGGACAGGGGACAATGAGCAGTTCTTC.